This T cell receptor (beta chain) was captured by sequencing in a study of blood T cell repertoires in COVID-19. About the research overall: Samples taken during acute and convalescent COVID-19 were collected in the United States, Italy and Spain.

Profiling relied on immunoSEQ multiplex PCR, and the TCRdb table lists in-frame clones only, not all of them. The sample holds roughly 150,000 clones, 84% seen once. Material for sequencing was peripheral blood. This clonotype was obtained from a woman older than 75 with COVID-19, enrolled during active disease.

DNA of the CDR3: TGTGCCAGCACCGGACAGGGGACATACAATGAGCAGTTCTTC. Amino acids: CASTGQGTYNEQFF. V gene TRBV6-5 combines with J gene TRBJ2-1; the match to TRBD1 covers 9 bases. From germline, CDR1 is MNHEY and CDR2 SVGAGI. CDR3 length: 14 residues. V lost 7 bases to trimming and J lost 4 bases; unmatched junction nucleotides: 5.